The rows below give T cell receptor beta chains drawn from one sample of a study of shared clonotypes between healthy human individuals. Here immunoSEQ multiplex PCR was the method, and the copy in TCRdb shows in-frame clones only, minus some. Altogether roughly 500,000 clones are present, approximately 95% being singletons, with the ten largest covering about 0.06%. The sequenced sample consisted of naive CD4+ T cells sorted from blood. These receptor sequences come from a woman younger than 45 in good health. CDR3s include the opening cysteine and the closing phenylalanine or tryptophan. D genes are given only for firm matches. Size is stated for part of the rows, as once, few or many counts, or as a class when the clone is expanded.

d_gene	abundance	j_gene	v_gene	CDR3nt	CDR3aa
.	.	TRBJ1-1	TRBV23-1	TGCGCCAGCCCCCTCAGCGGGGCGGATCCGAACACTGAAGCTTTCTTT	CASPLSGADPNTEAFF
.	.	TRBJ1-1	TRBV28	TGTGCCAGCAGTTTGGTAGCCGGGACACGATATGAAGCTTTCTTT	CASSLVAGTRYEAFF
.	.	TRBJ2-4	TRBV28	TGTGCCAGCAGCCCCTCTCAGGGGCGGATAGCCAAAAACATTCAGTACTTC	CASSPSQGRIAKNIQYF
.	once	TRBJ1-2	TRBV6-6	TGTGCCAGCAGCCGACAGGCTAACTATGGCTACACCTTC	CASSRQANYGYTF
.	.	TRBJ2-7	TRBV28	TGTGCCAGCAGACCCTCCGGGGTAGACGAGCAGTACTTC	CASRPSGVDEQYF
.	.	TRBJ2-2	TRBV5-1	TGCGCCAGCAGCTTAGGAGGGGTTGGGACCGGGGAGCTGTTTTTT	CASSLGGVGTGELFF
.	.	TRBJ1-6	TRBV4-1	TGCGCCTCTGGGGGCCGGGCGAATTCACCCCTCCACTTT	CASGGRANSPLHF
.	.	TRBJ1-4	TRBV28	TGTGCCAGCAGCCCGGGGGGGGCGGGTGAAAAACTGTTTTTT	CASSPGGAGEKLFF
TRBD2	.	TRBJ2-3	TRBV5-1	TGCGCCAGCAGCTTTCGGGAGGGCCCAGATACGCAGTATTTT	CASSFREGPDTQYF
TRBD2	.	TRBJ2-7	TRBV6-1	TGTGCCAGGAGAGCGGGAGGGCCCTACGAGCAGTACTTC	CARRAGGPYEQYF
TRBD2	.	TRBJ2-3	TRBV29-1	TGCAGCGTTCCCCCTAGCGGGACTTTCACAGATACGCAGTATTTT	CSVPPSGTFTDTQYF
.	.	TRBJ2-7	TRBV10-3	TGTGCCATCAGTCGCGGACAGTCCTACGAGCAGTACTTC	CAISRGQSYEQYF
TRBD1	.	TRBJ2-6	TRBV7-9	TGTGCCAGCAGCCAGGGGGTCTCTGGGGCCAACGTCCTGACTTTC	CASSQGVSGANVLTF
TRBD2	.	TRBJ2-1	TRBV7-2	TGTGCCAGCAGCTTAGGGCGGACTAGATCATCCAATGAGCAGTTCTTC	CASSLGRTRSSNEQFF
TRBD1	.	TRBJ1-1	TRBV5-1	TGCGCCAGCAGCACCAGGACAGGGAGGACTGAAGCTTTCTTT	CASSTRTGRTEAFF
.	.	TRBJ1-5	TRBV5-8	TGTGCCAGCAGCCAAGACAGGAATTATAGCAATCAGCCCCAGCATTTT	CASSQDRNYSNQPQHF
.	once	TRBJ2-3	TRBV5-1	TGCGCCAGCAGCTTGGCTTCAGACGGCACAGATACGCAGTATTTT	CASSLASDGTDTQYF
.	.	TRBJ1-2	TRBV28	TGTGCCAGCAGTTTACTCGGGCAGGGCTATGGCTACACCTTC	CASSLLGQGYGYTF
.	.	TRBJ1-2	TRBV5-1	TGCGCCAGCAGCTTGTTGGGGGCTGACTATGGCTACACCTTC	CASSLLGADYGYTF
TRBD2	.	TRBJ2-3	TRBV6-6	TGTGCCAGCAGTTACTCGACTAGCGGGAGCACAGATACGCAGTATTTT	CASSYSTSGSTDTQYF
.	.	TRBJ2-1	TRBV5-1	TGCGCCAGCAGCTTGGACGTGGGGGCAGGTGAGCAGTTCTTC	CASSLDVGAGEQFF
TRBD1	.	TRBJ2-7	TRBV19	TGTGCCAGTAGCCCCGGGACAGGGGTGCTCCACGAGCAGTACTTC	CASSPGTGVLHEQYF
.	.	TRBJ2-5	TRBV9	TGTGCCAGCAGTGCCTCCATTGACTACCTGGGCCAAGAGACCCAGTACTTC	CASSASIDYLGQETQYF
.	.	TRBJ2-7	TRBV21-1	TGTGCCAGCAGCAACCTGACTGCCGGCTGCGAGCAGTACTTC	CASSNLTAGCEQYF
.	.	TRBJ1-1	TRBV9	TGTGCCAGCAGCGGAGGAGGACAGATTGGGAACACTGAAGCTTTCTTT	CASSGGGQIGNTEAFF
TRBD2	once	TRBJ2-1	TRBV30	TGTGCCTGGAGTGTAAGTGGCGGGAGATTAAATGAGCAGTTCTTC	CAWSVSGGRLNEQFF
.	.	TRBJ1-2	TRBV20-1	TGCAGCCCTAACAGTGGGAATGGCTACACCTTC	CSPNSGNGYTF
.	.	TRBJ1-1	TRBV30	TGTGCCTGGAGTGTAGGGAGGGGCGTTGGGGTCGCTTTCTTT	CAWSVGRGVGVAFF
TRBD1	.	TRBJ2-7	TRBV28	TGTGCCAGCAGATATTCGGGACAGGGTTCCTACGAACAGTACTTC	CASRYSGQGSYEQYF
TRBD1	.	TRBJ1-5	TRBV28	TGTGCCGCGAGGGGGCGGATGCATCAGCCCCAGCATTTT	CAARGRMHQPQHF
.	.	TRBJ1-5	TRBV19	TGTGCCAGTAGTTTCCAGGGAGGTTCGTACGTAGCCCAGCATTTT	CASSFQGGSYVAQHF
.	.	TRBJ2-1	TRBV27	TGTGCCAGCATCAAAGACACCGCCTCCTACAATGAGCAGTTCTTC	CASIKDTASYNEQFF
.	.	TRBJ2-3	TRBV14	TGTGCCAGCAGCCAAGAGGGGAGAAAAGTCTGGGATACGCAGTATTTT	CASSQEGRKVWDTQYF
.	.	TRBJ2-2	TRBV28	TGTGCCAGCAGTTTACTGTCCGGGGAGCTGTTTTTT	CASSLLSGELFF
TRBD2	once	TRBJ2-5	TRBV11-2	TGTGCCAGCAGCCCGTTAGCGGGAGGGGAGACCCAGTACTTC	CASSPLAGGETQYF
.	.	TRBJ2-4	TRBV5-1	TGCGCCAGCAGCTCCGGGGCAAAAAACATTCAGTACTTC	CASSSGAKNIQYF
.	.	TRBJ2-7	TRBV19	TGTGCCAGTAGTACCTCCTTAGACAGCTCCTACGAGCAGTACTTC	CASSTSLDSSYEQYF
TRBD2	.	TRBJ2-5	TRBV5-8	TGTGCCAGCAGCCCAAGGCCGGGACTACAAGAGACCCAGTACTTC	CASSPRPGLQETQYF
TRBD1	.	TRBJ2-7	TRBV5-1	TGCGCCAGCAGACCCGACAGGGACTACGAGCAGTACTTC	CASRPDRDYEQYF
TRBD1	.	TRBJ2-7	TRBV2	TGTGCCAGCAGCCGTGGACAGGGTGAAACCTACGAGCAGTACTTC	CASSRGQGETYEQYF
TRBD1	once	TRBJ2-2	TRBV5-1	TGCGCCAGCAGCTTGGACAGGGGCGCCGGCGGGGAGCTGTTTTTT	CASSLDRGAGGELFF
.	.	TRBJ2-1	TRBV5-6	TGTGCCAGCAGCCGCGGACAGCTCTCCTACAATGAGCAGTTCTTC	CASSRGQLSYNEQFF
.	.	TRBJ2-7	TRBV28	TGTGCCAGCAGTTTAAAAGGGCGGTCTCCCTACGAGCAGTACTTC	CASSLKGRSPYEQYF